The clone carrying this T cell receptor (beta chain) turned up a few times. What it recognizes is unknown. Germline V gene lookup returns CDR1 SGDLS and CDR2 YYNGEE. Between the trimmed V and J ends, which lost 0 bases and 4 bases, there was a span of 13 bases. This CDR3 has 15 residues. The data were obtained in a study of CD8+ T cells in alopecia areata. Study at large: It was oral tofacitinib, at 5 to 10 mg twice daily, that treated patients received. General study findings and limits: Researchers reported that TCR sharing among patients proved less clear than in mice, possibly HLA-linked. In lesional scalp, particularly from alopecia totalis/universalis, clonality was higher than in normal scalp.

Following RNA extraction, reverse transcription yielded cDNA that acted as the sequencing template. The repertoire was sequenced with immunoSEQ multiplex PCR; TCRdb's copy has only in-frame clones and lacks some. The table has about 180,000 clones, approximately 70% seen once. Lesional scalp punch biopsies and peripheral blood were collected from alopecia areata patients. This clonotype was obtained from a human donor with alopecia areata. The chain carries TRBV9 and TRBJ1-2; unclear D gene. Sequencing used CD8+ T cells sorted from blood, obtained at week 0. The CDR3 region has the DNA TGTGCCAGCAGCGTAGGAGGCCCGGGAGTCTATGGCTACACCTTC. As protein: CASSVGGPGVYGYTF. Together with reference TRBV9 and TRBJ1-2, the CDR3 gives the full variable domain: DSGVTQTPKHLITATGQRVTLRCSPRSGDLSVYWYQQSLDQGLQFLIQYYNGEERAKGNILERFSAQQFPDLHSELNLSSLELGDSALYFCASSVGGPGVYGYTFGSGTRLTVV.